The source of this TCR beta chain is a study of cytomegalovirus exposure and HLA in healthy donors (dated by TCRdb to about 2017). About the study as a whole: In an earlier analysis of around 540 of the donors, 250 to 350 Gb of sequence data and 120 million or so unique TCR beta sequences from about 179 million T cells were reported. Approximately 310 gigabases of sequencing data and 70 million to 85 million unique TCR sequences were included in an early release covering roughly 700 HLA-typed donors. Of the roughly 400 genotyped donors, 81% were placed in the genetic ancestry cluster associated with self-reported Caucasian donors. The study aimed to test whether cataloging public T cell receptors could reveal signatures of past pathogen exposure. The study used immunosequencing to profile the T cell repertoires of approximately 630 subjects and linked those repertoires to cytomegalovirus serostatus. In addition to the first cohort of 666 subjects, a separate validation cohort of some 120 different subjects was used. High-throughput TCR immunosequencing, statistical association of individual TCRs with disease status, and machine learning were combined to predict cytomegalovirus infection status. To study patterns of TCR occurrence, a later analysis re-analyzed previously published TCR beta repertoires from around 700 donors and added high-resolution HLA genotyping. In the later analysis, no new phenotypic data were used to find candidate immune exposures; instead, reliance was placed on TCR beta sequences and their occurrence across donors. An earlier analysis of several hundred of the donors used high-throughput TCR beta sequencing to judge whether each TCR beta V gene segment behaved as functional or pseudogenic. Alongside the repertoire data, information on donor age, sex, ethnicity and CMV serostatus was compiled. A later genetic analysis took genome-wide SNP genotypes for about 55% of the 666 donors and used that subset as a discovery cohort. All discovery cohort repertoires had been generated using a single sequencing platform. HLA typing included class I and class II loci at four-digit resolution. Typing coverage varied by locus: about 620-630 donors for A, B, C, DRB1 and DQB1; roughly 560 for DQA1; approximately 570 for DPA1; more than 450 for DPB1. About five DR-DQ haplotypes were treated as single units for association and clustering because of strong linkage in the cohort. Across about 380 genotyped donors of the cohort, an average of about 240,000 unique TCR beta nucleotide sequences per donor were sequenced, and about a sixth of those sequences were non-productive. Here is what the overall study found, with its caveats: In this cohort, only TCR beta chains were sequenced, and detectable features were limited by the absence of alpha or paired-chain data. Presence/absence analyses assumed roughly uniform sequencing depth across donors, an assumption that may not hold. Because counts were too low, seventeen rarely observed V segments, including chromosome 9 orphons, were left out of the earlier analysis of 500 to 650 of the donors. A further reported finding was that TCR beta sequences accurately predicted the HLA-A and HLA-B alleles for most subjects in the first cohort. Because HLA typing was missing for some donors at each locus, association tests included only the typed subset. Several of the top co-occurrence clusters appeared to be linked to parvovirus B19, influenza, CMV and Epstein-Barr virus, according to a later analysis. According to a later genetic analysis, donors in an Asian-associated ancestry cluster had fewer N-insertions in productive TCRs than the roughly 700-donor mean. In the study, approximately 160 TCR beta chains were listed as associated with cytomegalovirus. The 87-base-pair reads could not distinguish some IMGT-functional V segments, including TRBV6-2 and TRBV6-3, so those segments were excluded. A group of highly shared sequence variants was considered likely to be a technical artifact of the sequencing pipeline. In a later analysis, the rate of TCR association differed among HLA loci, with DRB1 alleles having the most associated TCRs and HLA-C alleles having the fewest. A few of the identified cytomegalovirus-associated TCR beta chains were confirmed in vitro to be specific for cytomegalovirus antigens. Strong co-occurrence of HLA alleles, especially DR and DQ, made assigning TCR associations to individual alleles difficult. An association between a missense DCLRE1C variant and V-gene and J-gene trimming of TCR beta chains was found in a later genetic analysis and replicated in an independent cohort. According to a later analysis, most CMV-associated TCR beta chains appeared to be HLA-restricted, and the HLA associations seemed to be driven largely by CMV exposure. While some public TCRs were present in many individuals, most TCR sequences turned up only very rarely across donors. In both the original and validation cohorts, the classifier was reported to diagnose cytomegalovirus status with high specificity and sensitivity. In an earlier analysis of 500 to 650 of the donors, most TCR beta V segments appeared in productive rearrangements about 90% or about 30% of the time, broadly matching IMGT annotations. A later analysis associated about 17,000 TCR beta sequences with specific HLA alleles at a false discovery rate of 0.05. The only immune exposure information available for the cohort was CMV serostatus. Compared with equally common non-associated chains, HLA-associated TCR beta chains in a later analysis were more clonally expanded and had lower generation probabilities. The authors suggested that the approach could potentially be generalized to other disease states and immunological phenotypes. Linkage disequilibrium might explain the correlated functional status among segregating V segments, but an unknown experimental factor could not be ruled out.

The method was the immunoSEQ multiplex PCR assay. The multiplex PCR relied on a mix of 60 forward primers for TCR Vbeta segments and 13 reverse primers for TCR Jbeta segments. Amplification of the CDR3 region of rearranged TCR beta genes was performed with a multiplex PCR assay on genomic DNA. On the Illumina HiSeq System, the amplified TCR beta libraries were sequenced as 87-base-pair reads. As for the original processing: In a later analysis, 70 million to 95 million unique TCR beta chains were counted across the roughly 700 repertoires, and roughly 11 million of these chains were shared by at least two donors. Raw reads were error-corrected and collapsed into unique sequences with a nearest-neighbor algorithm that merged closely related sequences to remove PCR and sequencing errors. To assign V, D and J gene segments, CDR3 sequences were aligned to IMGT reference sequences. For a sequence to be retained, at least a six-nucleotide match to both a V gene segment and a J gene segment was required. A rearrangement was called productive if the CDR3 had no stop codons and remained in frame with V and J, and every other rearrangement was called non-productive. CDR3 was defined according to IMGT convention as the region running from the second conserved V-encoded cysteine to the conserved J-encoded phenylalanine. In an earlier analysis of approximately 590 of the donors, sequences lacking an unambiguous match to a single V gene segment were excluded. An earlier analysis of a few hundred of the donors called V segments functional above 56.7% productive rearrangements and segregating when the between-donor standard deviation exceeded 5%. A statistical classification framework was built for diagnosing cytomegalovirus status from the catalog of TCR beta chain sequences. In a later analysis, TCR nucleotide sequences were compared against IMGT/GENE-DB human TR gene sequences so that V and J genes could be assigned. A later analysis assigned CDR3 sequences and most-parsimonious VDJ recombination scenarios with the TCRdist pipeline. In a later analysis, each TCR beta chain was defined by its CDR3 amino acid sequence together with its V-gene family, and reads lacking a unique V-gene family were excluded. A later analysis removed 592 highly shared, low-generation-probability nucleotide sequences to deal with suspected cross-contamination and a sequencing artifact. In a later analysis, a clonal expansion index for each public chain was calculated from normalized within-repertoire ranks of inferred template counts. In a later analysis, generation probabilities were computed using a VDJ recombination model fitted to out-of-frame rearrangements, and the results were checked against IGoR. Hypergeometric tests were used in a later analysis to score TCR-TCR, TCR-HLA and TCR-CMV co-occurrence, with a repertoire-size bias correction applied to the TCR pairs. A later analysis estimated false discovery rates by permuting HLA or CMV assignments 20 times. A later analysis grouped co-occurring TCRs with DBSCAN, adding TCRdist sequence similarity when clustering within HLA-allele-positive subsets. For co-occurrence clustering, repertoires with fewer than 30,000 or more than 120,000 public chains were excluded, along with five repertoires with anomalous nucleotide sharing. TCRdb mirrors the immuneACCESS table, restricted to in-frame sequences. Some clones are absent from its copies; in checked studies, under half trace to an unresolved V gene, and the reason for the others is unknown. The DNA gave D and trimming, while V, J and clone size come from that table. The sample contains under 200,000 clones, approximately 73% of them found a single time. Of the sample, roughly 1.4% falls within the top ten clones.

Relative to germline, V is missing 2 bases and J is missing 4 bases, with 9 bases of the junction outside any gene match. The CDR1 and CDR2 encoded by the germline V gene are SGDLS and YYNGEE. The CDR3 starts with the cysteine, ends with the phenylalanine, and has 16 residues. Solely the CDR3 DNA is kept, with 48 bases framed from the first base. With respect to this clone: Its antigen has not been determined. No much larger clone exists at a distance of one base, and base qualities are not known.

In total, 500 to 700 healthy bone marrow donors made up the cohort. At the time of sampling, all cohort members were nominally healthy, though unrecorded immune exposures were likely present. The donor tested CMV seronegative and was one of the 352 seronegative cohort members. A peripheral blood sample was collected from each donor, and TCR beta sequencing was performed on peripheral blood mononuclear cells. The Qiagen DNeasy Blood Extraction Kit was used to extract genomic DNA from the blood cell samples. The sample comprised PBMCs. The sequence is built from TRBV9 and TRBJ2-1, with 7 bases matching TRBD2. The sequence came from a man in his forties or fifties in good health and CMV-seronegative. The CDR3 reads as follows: CASSVLAGGGYNEQFF. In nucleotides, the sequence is TGTGCCAGCAGCGTGTTAGCGGGTGGGGGGTACAATGAGCAGTTCTTC.